Below are 25 T cell receptor beta chains sequenced from a single sample in a study of cytomegalovirus exposure and HLA in healthy donors. It was with 60 Vbeta and 13 Jbeta primers that the PCR ran. The protocol was immunoSEQ multiplex PCR, while the TCRdb copy is restricted to in-frame clones and leaves out a portion. The sample has 150,000 to 200,000 clones, around 80% seen once. Material for sequencing was PBMCs. The receptors come from a woman between 40 and 55 years old in good health and CMV-seronegative.

The chain recombines TRBV6-4 with TRBJ2-3, with TRBD2 matching over 11 bases. Germline CDR1 MRHNA, CDR2 SNTAGT. The CDR3 consists of 15 residues. V gave up 5 bases and J gave up 0 bases; unmatched junction bases: 1. The CDR3 reads CASSPSGGSTDTQYF. CDR3 in DNA: TGTGCCAGCAGTCCTAGCGGGGGGAGCACAGATACGCAGTATTTT.

The rearrangement joins TRBV28 to TRBJ2-7; possibly TRBD1 for D (5 bases). The germline CDR1 and CDR2 sequences are MDHEN and SYDVKM. This CDR3 has 14 residues. The ends were cut back, 6 bases at V and 0 bases at J, with 12 bases in the middle. CDR3 DNA: TGTGCCAGCAGGACCCCCGACAGCTCCTACGAGCAGTACTTC. Residues: CASRTPDSSYEQYF.

The chain joins TRBV6-5 to TRBJ2-5; D perhaps matches TRBD1 (6 bases). CDR3 length equals 14 residues. CDR1 and CDR2 (germline): MNHEY, SVGAGI. V was pared by 6 bases and J by 5 bases, with 16 bases between. DNA for the CDR3: TGTGCCAGCAGCCCCCCCAGGGGCCTGGAGACCCAGTACTTC. It codes for CASSPPRGLETQYF.

This clone appeared a single time. This CDR3 reads CASSSRTGSGNYGYTF. In DNA, the CDR3 is TGTGCCAGCAGCTCCCGGACAGGGTCGGGTAACTATGGCTACACCTTC. The chain joins TRBV7-6 to TRBJ1-2, with 8 positions matching TRBD1. The CDR3 loop spans 16 amino acids. Germline CDR1 and CDR2: SGHVS and FNYEAQ. V lost 4 bases to trimming and J lost 1 base; unmatched junction nucleotides: 8.

This sequence joins TRBV2 and TRBJ1-5; possibly TRBD1 for D (5 bases). CDR3 length: 14 amino acids. The ends were cut back, 3 bases at V and 0 bases at J, with 6 bases in the middle. The V gene's germline CDR1 is SNHLY and CDR2 FYNNEI. The CDR3 is CASSETDSNQPQHF. DNA for the CDR3: TGTGCCAGCAGTGAGACAGATAGCAATCAGCCCCAGCATTTT.

V usage is TRBV28 and J usage is TRBJ2-7, with 9 bases aligning to TRBD1. CDR3 length equals 13 residues. Trimming at V came to 9 bases and at J to 9 bases, leaving 12 bases not matched to a gene. CDR1 is MDHEN and CDR2 is SYDVKM in the germline V gene. The CDR3: CASVPGQGLSQYF. Written as DNA, the CDR3 is TGTGCCAGTGTACCGGGACAGGGCTTGTCGCAGTACTTC.

The rearrangement links TRBV5-5 to TRBJ2-3, with 9 nucleotides matching TRBD2. The CDR3 runs 16 residues. With V trimmed by 4 bases and J by 1 base, 7 bases remained unmatched. Germline V gene lookup returns CDR1 SGHKS and CDR2 YYEKEE (reference sequence). CDR3 DNA: TGTGCCAGCAGCCACACTTTAGCGGGGGGCACAGATACGCAGTATTTT. This gives the protein CASSHTLAGGTDTQYF.

The chain carries TRBV18 and TRBJ2-2; TRBD1 aligns across 7 bases. Germline V gives CDR1 KGHSH, CDR2 LQKENI. The CDR3 loop spans 16 amino acids. V lost 3 bases and J lost 10; bases outside the gene matches: 14. The chain's CDR3 is CASSPTDRVLSVELFF. CDR3 nucleotides: TGTGCCAGCTCACCTACCGACAGGGTCCTAAGCGTGGAGCTGTTTTTT.

This clone was observed a few times. This chain joins TRBV5-1 and TRBJ2-3, with D uncertain. CDR1 is SGHRS and CDR2 is YFSETQ in the germline V gene. Trimming removed 0 bases at V and 2 bases at J, with 7 bases between. The CDR3 covers 14 residues. The CDR3 DNA reads TGCGCCAGCAGCTTGGAGCAGGCCACAGATACGCAGTATTTT. Translation gives CASSLEQATDTQYF. The whole variable domain, filled in from reference TRBV5-1 and TRBJ2-3, reads KAGVTQTPRYLIKTRGQQVTLSCSPISGHRSVSWYQQTPGQGLQFLFEYFSETQRNKGNFPGRFSGRQFSNSRSEMNVSTLELGDSALYLCASSLEQATDTQYFGPGTRLTVL.

V is TRBV19 and J is TRBJ1-2; 7 nucleotides align to TRBD1. V shed 7 bases, J shed 8 bases, and the junction held 16 bases outside the gene matches. CDR3 length equals 15 residues. CDR1 and CDR2 (germline): LNHDA, SQIVND (reference sequence). CDR3 region: CASTGRGSPARGYTF. CDR3 nucleotides: TGTGCCAGTACAGGCAGGGGGTCCCCAGCAAGGGGCTACACCTTC.

The chain joins TRBV29-1 to TRBJ2-1; 11 bases map to TRBD2. After removal of 7 bases from V and 5 bases from J, the junction contained 7 bases not matched to a gene. Germline V CDR1 and CDR2: SQVTM, ANQGSEA. This CDR3 is 14 amino acids long. As DNA, the CDR3 is TGCAGCGCCGTACTAGCGGGGGACCACAATGAGCAGTTCTTC. Its translation is CSAVLAGDHNEQFF.

This clone was counted only a few times. The J gene is TRBJ2-6, the V gene TRBV7-8; TRBD1 agrees at 7 bases. CDR3 length: 18 residues. V trimming: 0 bases; J trimming: 0 bases; junction bases outside the gene matches: 5. CDR1 and CDR2 from the germline V gene are SGHVS and FQNEAQ. This chain's CDR3 is CASSLATGLRSGANVLTF. CDR3 coding DNA: TGTGCCAGCAGCTTAGCGACAGGGCTCCGCTCTGGGGCCAACGTCCTGACTTTC.

A few counts support this clone. This chain links TRBV5-5 with TRBJ1-5; no clear D gene. Trimming stripped 2 bases from V and 0 bases from J, with 6 bases between. Germline-derived CDR1 and CDR2 are SGHKS and YYEKEE (reference sequence). The CDR3 covers 14 residues. Written as DNA, the CDR3 is TGTGCCAGCAGCTTCGTTAATAGCAATCAGCCCCAGCATTTT. This gives the protein CASSFVNSNQPQHF.

The chain uses TRBV7-7 and TRBJ2-5; D is possibly TRBD2 (6 bases). Germline loops: CDR1 SSHAT, CDR2 FNYEAQ (reference sequence). This CDR3 has 13 amino acids. V was shortened by 1 base and J by 5 bases, with 8 bases between the two germline ends. As DNA, the CDR3 is TGTGCCAGCAGCTTAGTCGGAGGGGAGACCCAGTACTTC. Translation: CASSLVGGETQYF.

The chain joins TRBV19 to TRBJ2-5, with 8 positions matching TRBD1. The germline V gene has CDR1 LNHDA and CDR2 SQIVND (reference sequence). CDR3 length equals 15 residues. J was trimmed by 1 base and V by 5 bases; bases with no gene match: 6. CDR3 in amino acids: CASSRQGLVQETQYF. CDR3 bases: TGTGCCAGTAGTCGACAGGGGCTGGTCCAAGAGACCCAGTACTTC.

The chain links TRBV4-2 to TRBJ1-4, with TRBD1 matching 7 bases. Germline V gene data show CDR1 as LGHNA and CDR2 as YNFKEQ. The trim removed 3 bases at V and 7 bases at J, leaving 8 bases unmatched. The CDR3 is 15 amino acids. For the CDR3, the DNA is TGTGCCAGCAGCCAGGACAGGACCGGGAGTGAAAAACTGTTTTTT. Protein: CASSQDRTGSEKLFF.

The count of this clone is one. The chain carries TRBV2 and TRBJ1-2; possibly TRBD1 for D (6 bases). The germline CDR1 and CDR2 sequences are SNHLY and FYNNEI. Trimming cost V 6 bases and J 8 bases, with 19 bases left between them. The CDR3 runs to 14 residues. The chain's CDR3 is CASRTGLDGWGYTF. The DNA of the CDR3 is TGTGCCAGCAGGACAGGCTTGGACGGATGGGGCTACACCTTC.

The chain joins TRBV7-9 to TRBJ2-1, with D possibly matching TRBD1 (7 bases). Germline-derived CDR1 and CDR2 are SEHNR and FQNEAQ (reference sequence). The CDR3 runs 15 residues. V lost 6 bases, J lost 1 base, and 13 bases lay in between. The CDR3 protein is CASREGAGSYNEQFF. The CDR3 DNA is TGTGCCAGCAGGGAGGGGGCCGGATCCTACAATGAGCAGTTCTTC.

This clone was detected only once. V usage is TRBV5-6 and J usage is TRBJ1-2; D possibly corresponds to TRBD1 (5 bases). The CDR3 runs 14 residues. V was pared by 1 base and J by 5 bases, with 12 bases between. Germline CDR1 reads SGHDT; CDR2 reads YYEEEE. The CDR3 sequence is CASSLLQGFYGYTF. The CDR3 DNA follows: TGTGCCAGCAGCTTGCTCCAGGGTTTTTATGGCTACACCTTC.

The V call is TRBV7-2, the J call TRBJ2-1, with D perhaps matching TRBD1 (7 bases). The CDR3 sequence is 19 residues long. Trimming cost V 5 bases and J 0 bases, with 23 bases left between them. Germline values: CDR1 SGHTA, CDR2 FQGNSA. CDR3 residues: CASSPGGLAFKSSYNEQFF. CDR3 sequence (DNA): TGTGCCAGCAGCCCAGGGGGACTGGCCTTCAAAAGCTCCTACAATGAGCAGTTCTTC.

This clone was seen once. J is TRBJ2-7 and V is TRBV27; the D gene is possibly TRBD2 (5 bases). The CDR3 length is 13 residues. V shed 2 bases and J shed 8 bases, with 13 bases lying between them. Looked up from germline, CDR1 is MNHEY and CDR2 is SMNVEV (reference sequence). CDR3 nucleotides: TGTGCCAGCAGTTTAGGAGGACGGCAACAGCAGTACTTC. This codes for CASSLGGRQQQYF.

The chain is built from TRBV11-2 and TRBJ2-7, with D possibly TRBD2 on 5 matching bases. The V and J ends lost 4 bases and 5 bases respectively, with 15 bases between them. The length of the CDR3 is 14 residues. Germline lookup yields CDR1 SGHAT and CDR2 FQNNGV. Here the CDR3 DNA reads TGTGCCAGCAGCTCAACCCGGGGTCTGAACGAGCAGTACTTC. This encodes CASSSTRGLNEQYF. The full variable domain, with the rest looked up from reference TRBV11-2 and TRBJ2-7, is EAGVAQSPRYKIIEKRQSVAFWCNPISGHATLYWYQQILGQGPKLLIQFQNNGVVDDSQLPKDRFSAERLKGVDSTLKIQPAKLEDSAVYLCASSSTRGLNEQYFGPGTRLTVT.

The rearrangement links TRBV28 to TRBJ2-7; D is unresolved. CDR1 is MDHEN, CDR2 SYDVKM, per germline. This CDR3 comprises 13 residues. V shed 1 base and J shed 3 bases, with 7 bases lying between them. In DNA, the CDR3 is TGTGCCAGCAGTTTATTCAACGGCTACGAGCAGTACTTC. Translation: CASSLFNGYEQYF.

This chain connects TRBV19 to TRBJ2-2; no firm D call. The CDR3 has 15 residues. Germline V gene sequence: CDR1 LNHDA, CDR2 SQIVND (reference sequence). The V gene lost 0 bases and the J gene lost 1 base, with 6 bases spanning the gap. CDR3 nucleotides: TGTGCCAGTAGTATAGATCGGAGGAACACCGGGGAGCTGTTTTTT. Protein sequence: CASSIDRRNTGELFF. Full variable domain (missing parts from reference TRBV19 and TRBJ2-2): DGGITQSPKYLFRKEGQNVTLSCEQNLNHDAMYWYRQDPGQGLRLIYYSQIVNDFQKGDIAEGYSVSREKKESFPLTVTSAQKNPTAFYLCASSIDRRNTGELFFGEGSRLTVL.

This clone has only a few counts. V usage is TRBV27 and J usage is TRBJ2-7, with 9 bases fitting TRBD2. Looked up from germline, CDR1 is MNHEY and CDR2 is SMNVEV (reference sequence). V shed 5 bases, J shed 6 bases, and the junction held 14 bases outside the gene matches. This CDR3 region has 16 residues. The CDR3 DNA follows: TGTGCCAGCAGTGTGGCTAGCGGGACTGGTATGGGCGAGCAGTACTTC. This gives the protein CASSVASGTGMGEQYF.